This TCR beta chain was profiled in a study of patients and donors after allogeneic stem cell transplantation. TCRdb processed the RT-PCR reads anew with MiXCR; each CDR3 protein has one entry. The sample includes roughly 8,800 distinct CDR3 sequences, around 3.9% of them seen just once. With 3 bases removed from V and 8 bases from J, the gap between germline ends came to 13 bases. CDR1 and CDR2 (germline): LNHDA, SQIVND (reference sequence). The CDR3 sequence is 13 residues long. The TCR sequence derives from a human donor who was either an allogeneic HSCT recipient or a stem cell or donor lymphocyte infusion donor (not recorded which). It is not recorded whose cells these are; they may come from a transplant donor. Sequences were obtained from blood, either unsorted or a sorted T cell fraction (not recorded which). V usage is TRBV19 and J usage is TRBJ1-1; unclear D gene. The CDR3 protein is CASSIFWGVEAFF. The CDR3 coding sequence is TGTGCCAGTAGTATCTTTTGGGGAGTGGAAGCTTTCTTT. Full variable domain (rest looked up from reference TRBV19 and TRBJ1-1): DGGITQSPKYLFRKEGQNVTLSCEQNLNHDAMYWYRQDPGQGLRLIYYSQIVNDFQKGDIAEGYSVSREKKESFPLTVTSAQKNPTAFYLCASSIFWGVEAFFGQGTRLTVV.